This is a list of T cell receptor beta chains from one sample in a study of CD8+ T cells in alopecia areata. Profiled with immunoSEQ multiplex PCR; TCRdb holds only in-frame clones, not every one. Among more than 150,000 clones listed, about 63% were seen once. The sequences come from CD4+ T cells sorted from blood, collected at week 0. The receptors originated from a human donor with alopecia areata. CDR3s include the opening cysteine and the closing phenylalanine or tryptophan. A D gene is named only where the DNA matches it firmly. Some rows have no size entry. The others give once, few or many, or a class for an expanded clone.

cdr3_nt: TGTGCCAGCTCACCGTCTCCGGGACAGGGCAGGCAGCAGTACTTC
cdr3_aa: CASSPSPGQGRQQYF
v_call: TRBV18
j_call: TRBJ2-7
clone_size: -
d_call: TRBD1

cdr3_nt: TGTGCCAGCTCACCAAGGACAGGGGCGAATTCACCCCTCCACTTT
cdr3_aa: CASSPRTGANSPLHF
v_call: TRBV18
j_call: TRBJ1-6
clone_size: -
d_call: TRBD1

cdr3_nt: TGTGCTAGTGGGGACGTATTTGAGCAGTTCTTC
cdr3_aa: CASGDVFEQFF
v_call: TRBV12-5
j_call: TRBJ2-1
clone_size: -
d_call: -

cdr3_nt: TGCAGCGCCCTGACCGGGACAGGGGACACTGAAGCTTTCTTT
cdr3_aa: CSALTGTGDTEAFF
v_call: TRBV29-1
j_call: TRBJ1-1
clone_size: -
d_call: TRBD1

cdr3_nt: TGTGCCTGGAGGTGGGGGACAACTTCCTACGAGCAGTACTTC
cdr3_aa: CAWRWGTTSYEQYF
v_call: TRBV30
j_call: TRBJ2-7
clone_size: -
d_call: -

cdr3_nt: TGTGCCTGGAGTGTGGGGCCCGGGACAGGGTCGTACGAGCAGTACTTC
cdr3_aa: CAWSVGPGTGSYEQYF
v_call: TRBV30
j_call: TRBJ2-7
clone_size: -
d_call: TRBD1

cdr3_nt: TGTGCCAGCAGTGTAGAGAGCACAGATACGCAGTATTTT
cdr3_aa: CASSVESTDTQYF
v_call: TRBV2
j_call: TRBJ2-3
clone_size: -
d_call: -

cdr3_nt: TGTGCCAGCAGTTTATCGGTAGCAGCGAACACTGAAGCTTTCTTT
cdr3_aa: CASSLSVAANTEAFF
v_call: TRBV27
j_call: TRBJ1-1
clone_size: -
d_call: -

cdr3_nt: TGCAGCGCCCGGGGGGGCCGGGAGACCCAGTACTTC
cdr3_aa: CSARGGRETQYF
v_call: TRBV29-1
j_call: TRBJ2-5
clone_size: few
d_call: TRBD2

cdr3_nt: TGTGCCTGGTTCAAGTACAGGGGCTTGGTCACTGAAGCTTTCTTT
cdr3_aa: CAWFKYRGLVTEAFF
v_call: TRBV30
j_call: TRBJ1-1
clone_size: -
d_call: TRBD1

cdr3_nt: TGTGCCACCAGCAGAGGCAGGGGATTGGATAATGAAAAACTGTTTTTT
cdr3_aa: CATSRGRGLDNEKLFF
v_call: TRBV15
j_call: TRBJ1-4
clone_size: -
d_call: -

cdr3_nt: TGCAGCGTTGACCCAGGGATGGTAGAGACCCAGTACTTC
cdr3_aa: CSVDPGMVETQYF
v_call: TRBV29-1
j_call: TRBJ2-5
clone_size: -
d_call: -

cdr3_nt: TGTGCCAGCAGCTTCCGAAGGACAGGGGCTGGGTATGGCTACACCTTC
cdr3_aa: CASSFRRTGAGYGYTF
v_call: TRBV7-8
j_call: TRBJ1-2
clone_size: many
d_call: TRBD1

cdr3_nt: TGCAGCGTTGGAGGTATTAGGCAGGGCATCACAGATACGCAGTATTTT
cdr3_aa: CSVGGIRQGITDTQYF
v_call: TRBV29-1
j_call: TRBJ2-3
clone_size: -
d_call: -

cdr3_nt: TGTGCCAGCAGCCGCGTAAATGAAAAACTGTTTTTT
cdr3_aa: CASSRVNEKLFF
v_call: TRBV4-2
j_call: TRBJ1-4
clone_size: -
d_call: -

cdr3_nt: TGTGCCTGGAGTGTAGGCGGGTACACTGAAGCTTTCTTT
cdr3_aa: CAWSVGGYTEAFF
v_call: TRBV30
j_call: TRBJ1-1
clone_size: -
d_call: -

cdr3_nt: TGCGCCAGCAGCTCGGCGGGTTCCTACGAGCAGTACTTC
cdr3_aa: CASSSAGSYEQYF
v_call: TRBV5-1
j_call: TRBJ2-7
clone_size: -
d_call: -

cdr3_nt: TGTGCCTGGAGTGTACGAAGGACAGGTCGAAATGGCTACACCTTC
cdr3_aa: CAWSVRRTGRNGYTF
v_call: TRBV30
j_call: TRBJ1-2
clone_size: -
d_call: TRBD1

cdr3_nt: TGTGCCAGCAGCTTGGGGACAGAGTACGAGCAGTACTTC
cdr3_aa: CASSLGTEYEQYF
v_call: TRBV5-6
j_call: TRBJ2-7
clone_size: few
d_call: -

cdr3_nt: TGTGCCTGGAGTGAGGGCATTAACTATGGCTACACCTTC
cdr3_aa: CAWSEGINYGYTF
v_call: TRBV30
j_call: TRBJ1-2
clone_size: -
d_call: -